This TCR beta chain appears in the sequencing data of a study of blood T cells in healthy people across ages. General observations from the study: Per million T cells, the diversity of TCR beta decreased roughly linearly as age advanced. When set beside aged donors, long-lived donors presented more naive CD4+ cells and higher diversity.

Looked up from germline, CDR1 is MDHEN and CDR2 is SYDVKM. The germline V and J ends were trimmed by 2 bases and 8 bases, with 15 bases remaining between them. The CDR3 covers 15 residues. As concerns this clonotype: Its matching antigen is unknown.

Sample-barcoded 5' priming and a J-beta primer mix drove a second PCR of roughly 7 to 11 cycles. A tag from a template-switch adaptor with 12 random nucleotides marked each cDNA molecule. CDR3-containing paired-end reads numbered at least 2.5 million in each sample. Using its own MiXCR run on the 5' RACE reads, TCRdb lists one record per CDR3 protein. Of 850,000 or so distinct CDR3 sequences listed, under 30% were seen once; the top ten hold approximately 15%. This sequence was found in a woman at least 80 years old in good health. Sample: blood. The chain couples TRBV28 to TRBJ1-4; D remains ambiguous. As DNA, the CDR3 is TGTGCCAGCAGTTTAATGTTGGCAGTGGGGGAAAAACTGTTTTTT. Its protein product is CASSLMLAVGEKLFF.